This TCR beta chain is drawn from a study of cytomegalovirus exposure and HLA in healthy donors. Study-wide background: There were tens of millions of unique TCRs (from HLA-typed donors) in an early data release. Notes on the study in general: Analysis was carried out at a later point, and it linked a missense DCLRE1C variant to TCR beta V- and J-gene trimming. Evidence from a later analysis indicated that most CMV-associated TCR beta chains looked HLA-restricted.

On this clone itself: The antigen is unknown.

The PCR was carried out with 60 Vbeta primers and 13 Jbeta primers. The protocol was immunoSEQ multiplex PCR, while the TCRdb copy is restricted to in-frame clones and leaves out a portion. The sample yields fewer than 150,000 clones, around four fifths seen once. The CDR3 is made up of 14 amino acids. The V end was cut by 9 bases, the J end by 8 bases, with 23 bases between. Sequenced: PBMCs. This chain connects TRBV5-3 to TRBJ1-2; tentatively, D is TRBD1 (6 bases). TRBV5-3 has ORF status, its function being uncertain. The receptor comes from a woman aged 40 to 55 in good health and CMV-seronegative. The CDR3 region has the DNA TGTGCCACCTCCCTGGGAGCTCAGGGGAACGGCTACACCTTC. Amino acids: CATSLGAQGNGYTF.